This TCR beta chain appears in the sequencing data of a study of T cell responses to AZD1222 COVID-19 vaccine. Clones were read by immunoSEQ multiplex PCR, and TCRdb kept only the in-frame ones, dropping some. The sample lists approximately 150,000 clones, 75% to 95% seen once, with around 2.9% in the top ten. Study-level findings and limits: Spike-specific TCR breadth and depth went up after people got two AZD1222 doses.

Notes on this clone: Antigen: not known.

CDR1 and CDR2 (germline): GTSNPN, SVGIG (reference sequence). Unmatched junction bases numbered 6, after V lost 4 bases and J lost 3 bases. The CDR3 runs to 14 residues. The J gene is TRBJ1-2, the V gene TRBV30, with 9 bases identical to TRBD1. This receptor was taken from an adult in good health. The sequencing here drew on peripheral blood, taken on day 0 of AZD1222 vaccination. As DNA, the CDR3 is TGTGCCTGGACATATTGGACAGGGGACTATGGCTACACCTTC. It yields the protein CAWTYWTGDYGYTF.